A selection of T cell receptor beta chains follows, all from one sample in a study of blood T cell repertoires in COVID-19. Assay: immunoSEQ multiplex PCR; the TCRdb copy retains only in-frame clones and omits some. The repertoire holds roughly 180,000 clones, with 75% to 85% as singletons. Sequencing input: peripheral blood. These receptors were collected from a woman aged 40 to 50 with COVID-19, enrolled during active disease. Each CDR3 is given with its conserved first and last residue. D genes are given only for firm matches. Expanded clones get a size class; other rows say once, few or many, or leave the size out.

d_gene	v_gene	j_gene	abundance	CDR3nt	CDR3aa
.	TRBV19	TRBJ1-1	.	TGTGCCAGTAGTATAGACCAATCCCCGGCTGAAGCTTTCTTT	CASSIDQSPAEAFF
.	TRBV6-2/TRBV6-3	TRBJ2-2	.	TGTGCCAGCAGTTACTCGAGCGCGGGAACGGGAGTGAGGGCCGGGGAGCTGTTTTTT	CASSYSSAGTGVRAGELFF
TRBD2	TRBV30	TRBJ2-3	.	TGTGCCTGGGGCCCCGGGGAGGGGTGGGGTACGCAGTATTTT	CAWGPGEGWGTQYF
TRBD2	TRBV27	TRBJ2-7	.	TGTGCCAGCAGATGGACTAGCGGGCCCTACGAGCAGTACTTC	CASRWTSGPYEQYF
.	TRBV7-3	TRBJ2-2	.	TGTGCCAGCAGCTTAAATCCACTGGCGAACACCGGGGAGCTGTTTTTT	CASSLNPLANTGELFF
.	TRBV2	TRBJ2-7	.	TGTGCCAGCAGTGATCCTCAGACCTACGAGCAGTACTTC	CASSDPQTYEQYF
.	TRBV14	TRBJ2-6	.	TGTGCCAGCAGCCAAGTGATATGGCAGTCTGGGGCCAACGTCCTGACTTTC	CASSQVIWQSGANVLTF
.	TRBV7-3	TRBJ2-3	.	TGTGCCAGCAGCTTAATGAGGGGGGGTTCAGATACGCAGTATTTT	CASSLMRGGSDTQYF
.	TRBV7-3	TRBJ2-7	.	TGTGCCAGCAGCTTCAATCCGCTAGCGAACGAGCAGTACTTC	CASSFNPLANEQYF
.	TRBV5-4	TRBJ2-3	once	TGTGCCAGCAGCTTGGATTGGGCAAGCACAGATACGCAGTATTTT	CASSLDWASTDTQYF
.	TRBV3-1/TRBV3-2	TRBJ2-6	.	TGTGCCAGCAACAGGGGGGGAGAAATCTCTGGGGCCAACGTCCTGACTTTC	CASNRGGEISGANVLTF